Here is one TCR beta chain with its context. The data were produced by immunoSEQ multiplex PCR, yet TCRdb's version contains in-frame clones alone and is incomplete. This table has roughly 460,000 clones, 85% to 90% appearing once. CDR3 length: 14 residues. Trimming took off 2 bases at V and 4 bases at J, with 12 bases between the two ends. Germline CDR1 reads MNHEY; CDR2 reads SVGAGI. This record belongs to a study of blood T cell repertoires in COVID-19. Study context: Sources were T cells, B-cell-depleted T cells, or PBMCs; the material itself was cDNA or gDNA.

Sequencing used peripheral blood. This sequence joins TRBV6-5 and TRBJ2-7; D is possibly TRBD2 (6 bases). This receptor was obtained from a young man with COVID-19, enrolled during active disease. The CDR3 nucleotides read TGTGCCAGCAGTTACGGACCCGCGGGGTACGAGCAGTACTTC. This codes for CASSYGPAGYEQYF.